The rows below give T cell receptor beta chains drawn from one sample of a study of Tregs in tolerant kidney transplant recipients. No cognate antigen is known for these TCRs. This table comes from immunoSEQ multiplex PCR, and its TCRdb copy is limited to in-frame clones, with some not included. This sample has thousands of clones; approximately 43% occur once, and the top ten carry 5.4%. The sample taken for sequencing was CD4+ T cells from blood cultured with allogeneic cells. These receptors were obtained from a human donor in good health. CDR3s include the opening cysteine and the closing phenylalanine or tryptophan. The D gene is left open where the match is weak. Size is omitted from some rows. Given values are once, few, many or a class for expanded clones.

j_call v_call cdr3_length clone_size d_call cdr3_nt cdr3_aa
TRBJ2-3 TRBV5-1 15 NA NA TGCGCCAGCAGTAGTAGGGGGAGCTTACCAGATACGCAGTATTTT CASSSRGSLPDTQYF
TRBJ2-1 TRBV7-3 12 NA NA TGTGCCAGCAGCTTAGGGGGCCATGAGCAGTTCTTC CASSLGGHEQFF
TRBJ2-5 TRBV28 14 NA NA TGTGCCAGCAGTTATGACAGGACTAGGGAGACCCAGTACTTC CASSYDRTRETQYF
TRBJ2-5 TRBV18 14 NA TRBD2 TGTGCCAGCTCTAGCAGAGGGAGGGGAGAGACCCAGTACTTC CASSSRGRGETQYF
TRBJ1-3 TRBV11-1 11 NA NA TGTGCCAGCAGCTTTACGAACACCATATATTTT CASSFTNTIYF
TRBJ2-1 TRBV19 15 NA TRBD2 TGTGCCAGTAGTATTTGGCTAGCGGAATACAATGAGCAGTTCTTC CASSIWLAEYNEQFF
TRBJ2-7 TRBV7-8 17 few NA TGTGCCAGCAGCTTCTTCGCTTCACAGGGATTCTCCTACGAGCAGTACTTC CASSFFASQGFSYEQYF
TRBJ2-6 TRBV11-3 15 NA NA TGTGCCAGCAGCCCAGGGTCAGGGCGGGCCAACGTCCTGACTTTC CASSPGSGRANVLTF
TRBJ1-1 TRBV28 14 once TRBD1 TGTGCCAGCAGTGTCCGACAGGGGAACACTGAAGCTTTCTTT CASSVRQGNTEAFF
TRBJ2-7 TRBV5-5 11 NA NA TGTGCCAGCAGCTTGGCCATCGAGCAGTACTTC CASSLAIEQYF
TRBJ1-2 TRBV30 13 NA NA TGTGCCTGGAGCCGGGGGGAAACCTATGGCTACACCTTC CAWSRGETYGYTF
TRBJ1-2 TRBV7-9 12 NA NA TGTGCCAGCAGCTTAGAGTCCAGGGGCTACACCTTC CASSLESRGYTF
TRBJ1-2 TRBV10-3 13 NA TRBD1 TGTGCCATCAGTGAGGGACAGGGAGATGGCTACACCTTC CAISEGQGDGYTF
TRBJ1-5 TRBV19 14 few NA TGTGCCAGTAGCCCTCCCGTCCGGAATCAGCCCCAGCATTTT CASSPPVRNQPQHF
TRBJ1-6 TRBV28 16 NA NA TGTGCCAGCACCCCCCTAGGGACATCTTATAATTCACCCCTCCACTTT CASTPLGTSYNSPLHF
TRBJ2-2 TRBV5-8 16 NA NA TGTGCCAGCAGCTGGTACGATCCAGGGAGCACCGGGGAGCTGTTTTTT CASSWYDPGSTGELFF
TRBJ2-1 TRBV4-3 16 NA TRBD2 TGCGCCAGCAGCCCTCGGGGCGGGGGGGCCCTGGGTGAGCAGTTCTTC CASSPRGGGALGEQFF
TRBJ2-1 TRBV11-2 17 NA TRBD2 TGTGCCAGCAGCTTACTTCGCGGGGGGGGCTCCTACAATGAGCAGTTCTTC CASSLLRGGGSYNEQFF
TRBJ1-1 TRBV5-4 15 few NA TGCGCCAGCAGCCAAGATCAAACAGGGAACACTGAAGCTTTCTTT CASSQDQTGNTEAFF
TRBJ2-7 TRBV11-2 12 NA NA TGTGCCAGCAGCTCCCAATCCTACGAGCAGTACTTC CASSSQSYEQYF
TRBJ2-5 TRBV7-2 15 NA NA TGTGCCAGCAGCTCGCCCCCTCAGCGGCCCGGGACCCAGTACTTC CASSSPPQRPGTQYF
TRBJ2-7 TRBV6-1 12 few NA TGTGCCAGCAGTAGGGGACTCTACGAGCAGTACTTC CASSRGLYEQYF
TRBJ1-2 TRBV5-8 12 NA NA TGTGCCAGCAGCTTGAGAGTCTCCGGCTACACCTTC CASSLRVSGYTF
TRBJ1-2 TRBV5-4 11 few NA TGTGCCAGCAGCTTGGAGGATGGCTACACCTTC CASSLEDGYTF
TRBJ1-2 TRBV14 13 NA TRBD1 TGTGCCAGCAGTCGGGACAGGTACTATGGCTACACCTTC CASSRDRYYGYTF
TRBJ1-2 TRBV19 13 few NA TGTGCCAGTAGTTTGTCGGACGACTATGGCTACACCTTC CASSLSDDYGYTF
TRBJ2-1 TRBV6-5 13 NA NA TGTGCCAGCAGTTACGTCCCAGGGTCCGTGCAGTTCTTC CASSYVPGSVQFF
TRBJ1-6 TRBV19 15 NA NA TGTGCCAGTACCGACGGAAGCTCCTATAATTCACCCCTCCACTTT CASTDGSSYNSPLHF
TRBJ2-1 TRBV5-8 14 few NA TGTGCCAGCAGCTTGGATCGGGGAACGAATGAGCAGTTCTTC CASSLDRGTNEQFF
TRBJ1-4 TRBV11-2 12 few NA TGTGCCAGCAGTCTTCCGGGCGAAAAACTGTTTTTT CASSLPGEKLFF
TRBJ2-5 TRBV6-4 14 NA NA TGTGCCAGCAGGGGGCGGAGCACTCAAGAGACCCAGTACTTC CASRGRSTQETQYF
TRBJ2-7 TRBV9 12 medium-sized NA TGTGCCAGCAGCCGCGAGGGGGGACCCGAGTACTTC CASSREGGPEYF
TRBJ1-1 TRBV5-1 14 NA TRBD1 TGCGCCAGCAGCGAACAGGGGGGTAACACTGAAGCTTTCTTT CASSEQGGNTEAFF
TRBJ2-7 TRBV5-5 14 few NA TGTGCCAGCAGCAGGAGGGGCACCGACTACGAGCAGTACTTC CASSRRGTDYEQYF
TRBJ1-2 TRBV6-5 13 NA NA TGTGCCAGCAGTTTAATCTCATTGAGGGGCTACACCTTC CASSLISLRGYTF
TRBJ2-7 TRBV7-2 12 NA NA TGTGCCAGCAGCGAACGACAGAGGGAGCAGTACTTC CASSERQREQYF
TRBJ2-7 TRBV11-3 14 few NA TGTGCCAGCAGCTTTGGGAGTTCATCCTACGAGCAGTACTTC CASSFGSSSYEQYF
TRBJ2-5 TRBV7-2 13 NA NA TGTGCCAGCAGCCCGTCCTCAAAAGAGACCCAGTACTTC CASSPSSKETQYF
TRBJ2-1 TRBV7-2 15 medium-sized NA TGTGCCAGCAGCTTAGCGTATAGCTCCTACAATGAGCAGTTCTTC CASSLAYSSYNEQFF
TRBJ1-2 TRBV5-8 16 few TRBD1 TGTGCCAGCAGCTTAGGGATGGCAGGGACAGGCTATGGCTACACCTTC CASSLGMAGTGYGYTF
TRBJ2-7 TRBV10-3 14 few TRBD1 TGTGCCACAAAACCCCGGGACAGTGTCTACGAGCAGTACTTC CATKPRDSVYEQYF
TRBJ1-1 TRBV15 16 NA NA TGTGCCACCAGCAGAGTCGGGAGGAGGTGGTGGACTGAAGCTTTCTTT CATSRVGRRWWTEAFF
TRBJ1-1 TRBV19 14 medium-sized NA TGTGCCAGTAGTATAGGGGTCGGACCTACTGAAGCTTTCTTT CASSIGVGPTEAFF
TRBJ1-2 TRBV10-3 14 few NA TGTGCCATCAGTGACCGGGTAGACATCTATGGCTACACCTTC CAISDRVDIYGYTF
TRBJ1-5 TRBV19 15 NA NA TGTGCCAGTCAGAGGTCCGGACTCCTCAATCAGCCCCAGCATTTT CASQRSGLLNQPQHF
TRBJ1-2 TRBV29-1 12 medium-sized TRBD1 TGCAGCGCCGACAGGGGGCCTTATGGCTACACCTTC CSADRGPYGYTF
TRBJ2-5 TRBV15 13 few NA TGTGCCACCAGCAGACGACCTGGAGGGACCCAGTACTTC CATSRRPGGTQYF
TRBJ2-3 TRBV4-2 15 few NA TGTGCCAGCAGCCAAGTATCCGGAGGTCAAGATACGCAGTATTTT CASSQVSGGQDTQYF
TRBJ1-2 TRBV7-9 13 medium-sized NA TGTGCCGCCGACGGTGCAGCAAACTATGGCTACACCTTC CAADGAANYGYTF
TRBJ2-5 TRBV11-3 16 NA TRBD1 TGTGCCAGCAGCTTATGGGCCGGGACAGGGTGGGAGACCCAGTACTTC CASSLWAGTGWETQYF
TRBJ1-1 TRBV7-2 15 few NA TGTGCCAGCAGCTTATTTCAGGGATTTGGCACTGAAGCTTTCTTT CASSLFQGFGTEAFF
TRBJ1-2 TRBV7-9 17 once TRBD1 TGTGCCAGCAGCCTTTGGACAGGGGGCGGGAAGGACTATGGCTACACCTTC CASSLWTGGGKDYGYTF
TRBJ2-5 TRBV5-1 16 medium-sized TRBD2 TGCGCCAGCAGCTATGCCCCTAGCGGGAGAGGGGAGACCCAGTACTTC CASSYAPSGRGETQYF
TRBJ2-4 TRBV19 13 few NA TGTGCCAGTAGTACCCTTGGGGTAAACATTCAGTACTTC CASSTLGVNIQYF
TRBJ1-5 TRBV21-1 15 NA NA TGTGCCAGCAGCCGGACAGGGGCAAGGGATCAGCCCCAGCATTTT CASSRTGARDQPQHF
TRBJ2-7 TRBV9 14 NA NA TGTGCCAGAGGGGGGGGAGGGGTAGGCAACGAGCAGTACTTC CARGGGGVGNEQYF
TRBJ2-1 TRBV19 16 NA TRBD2 TGTGCCAGTAGTGGAGAACTAGCGGGGGGGTGGAATGAGCAGTTCTTC CASSGELAGGWNEQFF
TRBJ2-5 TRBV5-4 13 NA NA TGTGCCAGCAGCTTCCGAGGCCTAGGGACCCAGTACTTC CASSFRGLGTQYF
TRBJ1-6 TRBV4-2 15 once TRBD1 TGTGCCAGCAGCCCGGTCGGACAGGTTAATTCACCCCTCCACTTT CASSPVGQVNSPLHF